The sequence of this T cell receptor beta chain was determined in a study of T-cell memory formation after mild COVID-19. Background on the study: Clusters of TCRs were largely donor specific.

5'RACE with constant-segment primers built TCRalpha and TCRbeta cDNA libraries with UMIs. TCRdb re-analysed the 5' RACE reads in MiXCR, keeping a single row per CDR3 protein. The sample holds roughly 450,000 distinct CDR3 sequences; over 15% are singletons and the top ten take 20% to 25%. Study conclusions and caveats: Among clones contracting day 15 to 85, CD4/CD8 was balanced, whereas later expanders leaned CD4+.

The CDR3 covers 14 residues. Germline lookup yields CDR1 SGHRS and CDR2 YFSETQ. With V trimmed by 5 bases and J by 6 bases, 6 bases remained unmatched. This clonotype was observed many times. The antigen remains unidentified. This receptor was identified in a man aged 18-30 years who had mild COVID-19 (a few samples of this study predate the infection). Cell type and time point are not known. Sequenced: PBMCs or a T cell subset sorted from them (not recorded which). The gene calls are TRBV5-1 and TRBJ2-5, with 11 bases fitting TRBD2. CDR3 loop: CASRTGLAGQTQYF. CDR3 coding DNA: TGCGCCAGCAGGACCGGACTAGCGGGCCAGACCCAGTACTTC.